Listed below are T cell receptor beta chains from one sample, sequenced in a study of shared clonotypes between healthy human individuals. Sequencing was performed with immunoSEQ multiplex PCR; in TCRdb, only in-frame clones are kept and a portion is missing. The repertoire has millions of clones, 90% to 95% of them found once; the top ten carry 0.39%. The sequenced material came from naive CD4+ T cells from PBMCs. The source of these receptors is a man between 18 and 35 years old in good health. Some clones in this sample may be carry-over from other donors' samples. CDR3s include the opening cysteine and the closing phenylalanine or tryptophan. The order of the fields is D gene, V gene, J gene, clone size, CDR3 DNA, CDR3 protein. D genes are given only for firm matches. Size values are once, few and many counts, or a class for expanded clones, and some rows have none.

>NA|TRBV4-1|TRBJ1-1|NA
TGCGCCAGCAGCCAAGATCTTGTCCCGGGGGATACGAATCTGGAAGCTTTCTTT
CASSQDLVPGDTNLEAFF
>NA|TRBV2|TRBJ2-3|few
TGTGCCAGCAGTGACAGGGCTGATACGCAGTATTTT
CASSDRADTQYF
>NA|TRBV30|TRBJ2-2|once
TGTGCCTGGAGTGTAATGGGGCGGGGCACCGGGGAGCTGTTTTTT
CAWSVMGRGTGELFF
>TRBD1|TRBV27|TRBJ1-2|once
TGTGCCAGCAGTAAACAGGGGTCCGGCGGCTACACCTTC
CASSKQGSGGYTF
>TRBD1|TRBV6-1|TRBJ1-4|NA
TGTGCCAGCAGTGTATGGGGACAGGGGGTCGAAAAACTGTTTTTT
CASSVWGQGVEKLFF
>TRBD1|TRBV13|TRBJ2-7|NA
TGTGCCAGCAGCCCCACCCCCGGACAGGGAGGAGGCGAGCAGTACTTC
CASSPTPGQGGGEQYF
>NA|TRBV2|TRBJ2-2|NA
TGTGCCAGCAGTGATTACAGCGCGAACACCGGGGAGCTGTTTTTT
CASSDYSANTGELFF
>NA|TRBV18|TRBJ1-2|NA
TGTGCCAGCTCACCGCCAGGGGTCGGCTACACCTTC
CASSPPGVGYTF
>NA|TRBV7-7|TRBJ2-3|NA
TGTGCCAGCAGCTTAGACAGAATCACAGATACGCAGTATTTT
CASSLDRITDTQYF
>NA|TRBV9|TRBJ2-5|NA
TGTGCCAGCAGCGTAGATGGCAGGGTCTACCAAGAGACCCAGTACTTC
CASSVDGRVYQETQYF
>NA|TRBV20-1|TRBJ2-7|once
TGCAGTGCTATCTCGTCCTACGAGCAGTACTTC
CSAISSYEQYF
>NA|TRBV30|TRBJ2-5|NA
TGTGCCTGGAGTTCTGGCCAAGAGACCCAGTACTTC
CAWSSGQETQYF
>NA|TRBV28|TRBJ2-7|NA
TGTGCCAGCAGTTTATATCGCAATTCCTACGAGCAGTACTTC
CASSLYRNSYEQYF
>TRBD2|TRBV7-3|TRBJ2-2|NA
TGTGCCAGCAGTCCCGGACTAGCGGAGTTCACCGGGGAGCTGTTTTTT
CASSPGLAEFTGELFF
>TRBD1|TRBV5-8|TRBJ2-7|NA
TGTGCCAGCAGCTATGGGACAGGGTATTCCTACGAGCAGTACTTC
CASSYGTGYSYEQYF
>NA|TRBV4-2|TRBJ1-2|NA
TGTGCCAGCAGCCAAGTTGGGGAGACAGTGATGAACTATGGCTACACCTTC
CASSQVGETVMNYGYTF
>TRBD2|TRBV9|TRBJ2-1|NA
TGTGCCAGCAGCGTAAGCGGGAGGGGTTCCAATGAGCAGTTCTTC
CASSVSGRGSNEQFF
>NA|TRBV7-2|TRBJ2-7|NA
TGTGCCAGCAGCTTAGCCGTAGTAAGTGAGCAGTACTTC
CASSLAVVSEQYF
>NA|TRBV19|TRBJ1-2|NA
TGTGCCAGTAGTATAGATCTACGGCTGGACTATGGCTACACCTTC
CASSIDLRLDYGYTF
>TRBD2|TRBV7-2|TRBJ2-7|NA
TGTGCCAGCAGCGCTGGACCCGGGGGGGAGCAGTACTTC
CASSAGPGGEQYF
>NA|TRBV14|TRBJ2-7|NA
TGTGCCAGCAGCCAAGATTATATTGGATGGGGATTGGGTGCGTACGAGCAGTACTTC
CASSQDYIGWGLGAYEQYF
>TRBD1|TRBV28|TRBJ1-5|NA
TGTGCCAGCAGTTTATGGGACAGGGACAATCAGCCCCAGCATTTT
CASSLWDRDNQPQHF
>NA|TRBV10-3|TRBJ1-2|few
TGTGCCATCAGAACGACGGAGAACTATGGCTACACCTTC
CAIRTTENYGYTF
>TRBD1|TRBV18|TRBJ2-7|NA
TGTGCCAGCTCACCGGACGTGACAGGGGTACACGAGCAGTACTTC
CASSPDVTGVHEQYF
>NA|TRBV18|TRBJ1-2|NA
TGTGCCAGCTCTGAGGGATTGTGGGGCTACACCTTC
CASSEGLWGYTF
>NA|TRBV9|TRBJ2-3|NA
TGTGCCAGCAGCCCCCGGCTCACAGATACGCAGTATTTT
CASSPRLTDTQYF
>NA|TRBV7-9|TRBJ1-2|NA
TGTGCCAGCAGCTTAGGCCAAAACAGAGACTATGGCTACACCTTC
CASSLGQNRDYGYTF
>NA|TRBV4-1|TRBJ2-7|NA
TGCGCCAGCAGCCAAGGTGCCAATTACTACGAGCAGTACTTC
CASSQGANYYEQYF
>NA|TRBV11-1|TRBJ2-4|NA
TGTGCCAGCAGCTTGGAAGTCGAGGGCATTCAGTACTTC
CASSLEVEGIQYF
>NA|TRBV5-1|TRBJ2-2|NA
TGCGCCAGCAGCTTGCCCGGCACCGGGGAGCTGTTTTTT
CASSLPGTGELFF
>TRBD2|TRBV11-1|TRBJ2-1|NA
TGTGCCAGCAGCTTACTTGGACTAGCGGGGGACATTGGGGAGCAGTTCTTC
CASSLLGLAGDIGEQFF
>NA|TRBV18|TRBJ2-6|NA
TGTGCCAGCTCACCGCTGACAAGTTCTGAGGCTGGGGCCAACGTCCTGACTTTC
CASSPLTSSEAGANVLTF
>NA|TRBV18|TRBJ1-1|NA
TGTGCCAGCTCACGGTCCGGGGACACTGAAGCTTTCTTT
CASSRSGDTEAFF
>NA|TRBV28|TRBJ2-1|NA
TGTGCCAGCAGTAGCCTCCAACCGAATGAGCAGTTCTTC
CASSSLQPNEQFF
>NA|TRBV18|TRBJ2-7|NA
TGTGCCAGCTCGCCGGATCGCGAGCAGTACTTC
CASSPDREQYF
>TRBD1|TRBV28|TRBJ1-4|once
TGTGCCAGCAACGGCGAGGACAGGGGGACGGGAAAACTGTTTTTT
CASNGEDRGTGKLFF
>TRBD1|TRBV23-1|TRBJ2-7|NA
TGCGCCAGCAGTCACCCGAGGCAGGGGGCGGTTTACGAGCAGTACTTC
CASSHPRQGAVYEQYF
>NA|TRBV7-9|TRBJ2-1|once
TGTGCCAGCAGCTTAGGGCCCAGCAATGAGCAGTTCTTC
CASSLGPSNEQFF
>TRBD1|TRBV5-4|TRBJ2-5|NA
TGTGCCAGCTCCTTGGGGGGACAGGGGGGCTTAGAGACCCAGTACTTC
CASSLGGQGGLETQYF
>NA|TRBV20-1|TRBJ2-7|NA
TGCAGTGCTACTAGACAGAGCGAGCAGTACTTC
CSATRQSEQYF
>NA|TRBV28|TRBJ1-4|NA
TGTGCCAGCAGGATTGCAGGGACAACTAATGAAAAACTGTTTTTT
CASRIAGTTNEKLFF
>NA|TRBV19|TRBJ2-6|once
TGTGCCAGTAGTAGTGTCAGGGTATCTGGGGCCAACGTCCTGACTTTC
CASSSVRVSGANVLTF
>NA|TRBV2|TRBJ2-6|once
TGTGCCAGCAGCGAAGGGTTAACCAGCTCTGGGGCCAACGTCCTGACTTTC
CASSEGLTSSGANVLTF
>NA|TRBV28|TRBJ2-4|NA
TGTGCCAGCAGTTTGGGGGTCGGAGGGGTGAACATTCAGTACTTC
CASSLGVGGVNIQYF
>TRBD1|TRBV18|TRBJ1-1|NA
TGTGCCAGCTCACCCGGGACAGGGACTAACACTGAAGCTTTCTTT
CASSPGTGTNTEAFF
>NA|TRBV27|TRBJ2-7|NA
TGTGCCAGCAGTTTACGAAGAAGGGGACCGTCCTACGAGCAGTACTTC
CASSLRRRGPSYEQYF